This note documents a single T cell receptor (beta chain) sequence. These data come from a study of blood T cell repertoires in COVID-19. Looking at the study overall: Sources were T cells, B-cell-depleted T cells, or PBMCs; the material itself was cDNA or gDNA.

Profiled with immunoSEQ multiplex PCR; TCRdb holds only in-frame clones, not every one. This table holds fewer than 350,000 clones, approximately 90% found once. The germline CDR1 and CDR2 sequences are MDHEN and SYDVKM. This CDR3 has 12 residues. With 6 bases removed from V and 2 bases from J, the gap between germline ends came to 8 bases. Across fewer than 25 US areas, participants ranged in age from roughly 18 to 95 years. The rearrangement links TRBV28 to TRBJ2-7; no reliable D call. The sample was PBMCs or T cells enriched from blood (not recorded which). This sequence was found in a woman between 40 and 50 years old with acute COVID-19. CDR3 residues: CASRYSTYEQYF. The CDR3 DNA follows: TGTGCCAGCAGGTACAGCACCTACGAGCAGTACTTC.